This T cell receptor (beta chain) comes out of a study of CD8 T cells in ankylosing spondylitis. For TCR beta, libraries came from quantitative 5'-RACE with molecular barcodes. TCRdb re-analysed the 5' RACE reads in MiXCR, keeping a single row per CDR3 protein. Of some 220,000 distinct CDR3 sequences listed, roughly a tenth were seen once; the top ten hold about 3%. Germline-derived CDR1 and CDR2 are LGHNA and YNFKEQ. V lost 0 bases to trimming and J lost 4 bases, with 10 bases between them. The CDR3 is made up of 16 amino acids. This clonotype was found many times. The TCR sequence derives from a male donor with ankylosing spondylitis or in good health (not recorded which). Source material: blood, either unsorted or a sorted T cell fraction (not recorded which). J is TRBJ1-6 and V is TRBV4-2; a weak D match, TRBD1 (5 bases). In DNA form, the CDR3 reads TGTGCCAGCAGCCAAGAGGAGACAGTTTATAATTCACCCCTCCACTTT. Encoded protein: CASSQEETVYNSPLHF.